This entry lists 4 T cell receptor beta chains sequenced from one sample in a study of T cell responses to AZD1222 COVID-19 vaccine. Only in-frame clones appear in the TCRdb table, and some are missing; sequencing was by immunoSEQ multiplex PCR. The data show about 120,000 clones, roughly 91% seen once. This specimen was peripheral blood, taken 28 days after the second AZD1222 dose. These TCRs come from an adult who received the AZD1222 COVID-19 vaccine.

The CDR3 coding sequence is TGTGCCAGCAGCGTTTCACAGGCTTTAGGGGGCTACACCTTC. This gives the protein CASSVSQALGGYTF. The chain carries TRBV9 and TRBJ1-2; possibly TRBD1 for D (5 bases). The CDR3 runs to 14 residues. Germline V gene data show CDR1 as SGDLS and CDR2 as YYNGEE. V shed 2 bases and J shed 8 bases, with 16 bases lying between them.

The chain combines TRBV19 with TRBJ1-2, with 7 bases lining up with TRBD1. Losses at the gene ends were 1 base for V and 2 bases for J; bases not matched to a gene: 1. The CDR3 extends over 14 amino acids. Germline V lookup: CDR1 LNHDA, CDR2 SQIVND (reference sequence). CDR3 nucleotide sequence: TGTGCCAGTAGTATAGCGACAGGGAACTATGGCTACACCTTC. Translating gives CASSIATGNYGYTF.

This rearrangement joins TRBV5-1 to TRBJ2-7, with D uncertain. The CDR3 totals 16 residues. Trimming cost V 0 bases and J 5 bases, with 18 bases left between them. The germline V gene has CDR1 SGHRS and CDR2 YFSETQ. CDR3 sequence: CASSLEVPAFGDEQYF. The CDR3 bases are TGCGCCAGCAGCTTGGAAGTCCCAGCCTTTGGGGACGAGCAGTACTTC.

J is TRBJ1-2 and V is TRBV7-8, with 7 bases lining up with TRBD1. The CDR3 contains 16 residues. V lost 11 bases and J lost 2; bases outside the gene matches: 17. Per germline, CDR1 SGHVS and CDR2 FQNEAQ. The CDR3 sequence: CASPPRDRILNYGYTF. The DNA of the CDR3 is TGTGCCTCTCCCCCCCGGGACAGAATTTTAAACTATGGCTACACCTTC.